One sample yielded the 27 T cell receptor beta chains listed below, sequenced in a study of blood T cells in healthy people across ages. Together with a sample-barcoded 5' primer, a J-beta primer mix was included in a second PCR lasting about 6 to 11 cycles. TCRdb reprocessed the 5' RACE reads with MiXCR, giving one entry per CDR3 protein. The data show roughly 2 million distinct CDR3 sequences, 49% seen once. What was sequenced was blood. The receptors stem from a woman between 40 and 55 years old in good health.

The chain recombines TRBV2 with TRBJ2-7; 7 positions match TRBD1. Germline CDR1 reads SNHLY; CDR2 reads FYNNEI. This CDR3 is 14 amino acids long. The trim removed 3 bases at V and 2 bases at J, leaving 4 bases unmatched. The CDR3 loop is CASSDGQGAYEQYF. The CDR3 DNA reads TGTGCCAGCAGTGACGGGCAGGGGGCCTACGAGCAGTACTTC.

This clonotype was detected only a few times. The chain employs TRBV9 and TRBJ2-3; a weak D match, TRBD1 (6 bases). The CDR3 runs 13 residues. Germline V gene sequence: CDR1 SGDLS, CDR2 YYNGEE. V lost 1 base and J 4 bases, leaving 7 bases between the germline ends. The CDR3 protein is CASSVQGSDTQYF. In DNA, the CDR3 is TGTGCCAGCAGCGTACAGGGGTCAGATACGCAGTATTTT. Full variable domain (remainder filled in from reference TRBV9 and TRBJ2-3): DSGVTQTPKHLITATGQRVTLRCSPRSGDLSVYWYQQSLDQGLQFLIQYYNGEERAKGNILERFSAQQFPDLHSELNLSSLELGDSALYFCASSVQGSDTQYFGPGTRLTVL.

This clonotype was seen a few times. This chain uses TRBV6-5 with TRBJ2-7; D gene unclear. CDR3 size: 15 residues. Germline CDR1 reads MNHEY; CDR2 reads SVGAGI. V gave up 0 bases and J gave up 1 base, with 10 bases separating them. DNA for the CDR3: TGTGCCAGCAGTTACTCGATTGTTGGGTCCTACGAGCAGTACTTC. Its protein is CASSYSIVGSYEQYF.

This chain links TRBV6-1 with TRBJ2-7, with 7 bases matching TRBD2. The V segment lost 3 bases and the J segment 5 bases; nucleotides outside the gene matches: 4. CDR1 is MNHNS, CDR2 SASEGT, per germline. The CDR3 contains 13 residues. The CDR3 loop reads CASSDVGGNEQYF. In DNA, the CDR3 is TGTGCCAGCAGTGATGTGGGGGGGAACGAGCAGTACTTC.

This clonotype was picked up one time. The chain joins TRBV5-1 to TRBJ2-3; no clear D. The V gene lost 4 bases and the J gene lost 7 bases, with 13 bases spanning the gap. Germline assignment: CDR1 SGHRS and CDR2 YFSETQ. This CDR3 region has 13 residues. The CDR3 nucleotides are TGCGCCAGCAGCGAGCCACCCACTTATACGCAGTATTTT. Its protein product is CASSEPPTYTQYF.

The rearrangement uses TRBV5-1 and TRBJ2-3; D uncertain. Per the germline V gene, CDR1 is SGHRS and CDR2 is YFSETQ. V gave up 1 base and J gave up 1 base, with 10 bases separating them. The length of the CDR3 is 15 residues. The CDR3 coding sequence is TGCGCCAGCAGCTTGTGGGCCACGGGCACAGATACGCAGTATTTT. Translating gives CASSLWATGTDTQYF. Using reference TRBV5-1 and TRBJ2-3 for the parts outside the CDR3, the full variable domain is KAGVTQTPRYLIKTRGQQVTLSCSPISGHRSVSWYQQTPGQGLQFLFEYFSETQRNKGNFPGRFSGRQFSNSRSEMNVSTLELGDSALYLCASSLWATGTDTQYFGPGTRLTVL.

J is TRBJ1-1 and V is TRBV5-1, with D unresolved. Germline values: CDR1 SGHRS, CDR2 YFSETQ. The germline V and J ends were trimmed by 5 bases and 6 bases, with 11 bases remaining between them. This CDR3 region has 12 residues. In DNA, the CDR3 is TGCGCCAGCAGTCAGAACAGCCCTGAAGCTTTCTTT. Its protein is CASSQNSPEAFF.

There are a few counts of this clonotype. The rearrangement uses TRBV10-3 and TRBJ1-5; no firm D call. Trimming cost V 3 bases and J 5 bases, with 11 bases left between them. Per the germline V gene, CDR1 is ENHRY and CDR2 is SYGVKD. This CDR3 is built from 14 residues. Here the CDR3 DNA reads TGTGCCATCAGTGACGGGTCGGGCTATCAGCCCCAGCATTTT. Protein: CAISDGSGYQPQHF.

The chain carries TRBV10-1 and TRBJ2-1; 14 positions agree with TRBD2. V dropped 4 bases and J dropped 6; count of bases not matched to a gene: 5. The CDR3 consists of 16 residues. Germline V CDR1 and CDR2: WNHNN, SYGVQD (reference sequence). The CDR3 protein is CASSASGTSGGNEQFF. The CDR3 DNA follows: TGCGCCAGCAGTGCCTCCGGGACTAGCGGGGGCAATGAGCAGTTCTTC.

This chain uses TRBV10-3 with TRBJ2-7; maybe TRBD2 (6 bases). Per germline, CDR1 ENHRY and CDR2 SYGVKD. The ends were cut back, 2 bases at V and 0 bases at J, with 14 bases in the middle. CDR3 size: 16 residues. The CDR3 nucleotides are TGTGCCATCAGTGAGGCGCCGGGACTGAGCTCCTACGAGCAGTACTTC. It yields the protein CAISEAPGLSSYEQYF.

This clonotype was found a few times. The rearrangement joins TRBV29-1 to TRBJ1-5; 8 bases are a match to TRBD1. The V gene end was trimmed by 4 bases and the J gene end by 4 bases; junction bases not matched to a gene: 9. CDR3 length: 15 residues. The V gene's germline CDR1 is SQVTM and CDR2 ANQGSEA. CDR3 sequence (DNA): TGCAGCGTTGTTTCCGGACAGGGCAGGAATCAGCCCCAGCATTTT. Residues: CSVVSGQGRNQPQHF.

To note about this clonotype: At one of its ends the junction is not consistent with the germline gene, which may arise from a read error. DNA of the CDR3: TGTGCCATCACTCAACAGGGGAACTATGGCTGCACCTTC. Encoded protein: CAITQQGNYGCTF. The chain employs TRBV10-3 and TRBJ1-2; 7 positions match TRBD1. The germline CDR1 and CDR2 sequences are ENHRY and SYGVKD. The CDR3 loop spans 13 amino acids.

This clonotype occurred a few times. The chain couples TRBV4-2 to TRBJ1-4; a weak D match, TRBD1 (5 bases). Germline V gives CDR1 LGHNA, CDR2 YNFKEQ. V was shortened by 1 base and J by 7 bases, with 16 bases between the two germline ends. The CDR3 sequence is 16 residues long. CDR3 sequence reads: CASSQAPGSLAEKLFF. The CDR3 DNA reads as TGTGCCAGCAGCCAAGCCCCAGGGAGTTTGGCTGAAAAACTGTTTTTT.

This chain joins TRBV28 and TRBJ1-2; D is ambiguous. Germline V gene lookup returns CDR1 MDHEN and CDR2 SYDVKM. The CDR3 spans 13 residues. V was shortened by 7 bases and J by 4 bases, with 13 bases between the two germline ends. The CDR3 loop is CASTLTTFYGYTF. As DNA, the CDR3 is TGTGCCAGCACCCTGACTACTTTCTATGGCTACACCTTC.

As concerns this clonotype: The CDR3 does not end in the conserved phenylalanine or tryptophan, so this is likely a read error. The chain is built from TRBV4-3 and TRBJ2-1; no reliable D call. Deletions cut 0 bases from V and 4 bases from J, with 10 bases between. The CDR3 consists of 15 residues. In germline, CDR1 is LGHNA, CDR2 YSLEER. The CDR3 nucleotides are TGCGCCAGCAGCCAAGATCAGCAGAGATACAATGAGCAGTTCCTC. Translated, it gives CASSQDQQRYNEQFL.

The rearrangement uses TRBV7-2 and TRBJ1-6; D unclear. The CDR3 totals 19 residues. Germline V lookup: CDR1 SGHTA, CDR2 FQGNSA. Trimming cost V 4 bases and J 1 base, with 20 bases left between them. The CDR3: CASSSSISMGFSYNSPLHF. In DNA form, the CDR3 reads TGTGCCAGCAGCTCATCCATATCTATGGGGTTTTCCTATAATTCACCCCTCCACTTT. Full variable domain (rest looked up from reference TRBV7-2 and TRBJ1-6): GAGVSQSPSNKVTEKGKDVELRCDPISGHTALYWYRQSLGQGLEFLIYFQGNSAPDKSGLPSDRFSAERTGGSVSTLTIQRTQQEDSAVYLCASSSSISMGFSYNSPLHFGNGTRLTVT.

In this sample, this clonotype turned up a few times. The genes are TRBV3-1 and TRBJ1-2; a weak D match, TRBD1 (6 bases). The germline V gene encodes CDR1 LGHDT and CDR2 YNNKEL (reference sequence). V was shortened by 0 bases and J by 6 bases, with 11 bases between the two germline ends. The CDR3 spans 14 residues. CDR3 protein: CASSQDQGGNGYTF. The CDR3, as DNA: TGTGCCAGCAGCCAAGATCAAGGGGGAAATGGCTACACCTTC.

The V and J genes are TRBV6-2 or TRBV6-3 and TRBJ2-1; 7 bases align to TRBD2. The length of the CDR3 is 17 residues. V trimming: 6 bases; J trimming: 2 bases; junction bases outside the gene matches: 13. Germline V gives CDR1 MNHEY, CDR2 SVGEGT. CDR3 sequence reads: CASSYAILAGAYNEQFF. The CDR3 region has the DNA TGTGCCAGCAGCTACGCGATCTTAGCGGGTGCCTACAATGAGCAGTTCTTC.

Worth noting for this clonotype: Compared with germline, one end of the junction differs, possibly owing to a read error. The chain links TRBV9 to TRBJ2-5; tentatively, D is TRBD1 (6 bases). This CDR3 is built from 13 residues. Germline assignment: CDR1 SGDLS and CDR2 YYNGEE. CDR3: CASSAGQQETEYF. CDR3 sequence (DNA): TGTGCCAGCAGCGCAGGACAGCAAGAGACCGAGTACTTC.

In this sample, this clonotype turned up once. V and J are TRBV5-1 and TRBJ1-2; D is unclear. V was pared by 4 bases and J by 5 bases, with 21 bases between. The CDR3 totals 16 residues. Germline V lookup: CDR1 SGHRS, CDR2 YFSETQ. The CDR3 loop is CASSPTQVGGPYGYTF. CDR3 DNA: TGCGCCAGCAGCCCCACTCAAGTGGGCGGCCCTTATGGCTACACCTTC.

This clonotype was counted between two and nine times. The chain combines TRBV9 with TRBJ1-2, with TRBD1 as a possible D gene (6 bases). Germline-derived CDR1 and CDR2 are SGDLS and YYNGEE. This CDR3 comprises 17 residues. Trimming took 4 bases from V and 3 from J, leaving 22 bases between them. In nucleotides, the CDR3 is TGTGCCAGCAGCCCGACGGTGCGGGGGCTTTTCCACTATGGCTACACCTTC. Amino acids: CASSPTVRGLFHYGYTF.

There are a few counts of this clonotype. The CDR3 DNA sequence: TGCAGTGGCACGGGCGGACGCGACTATGGCTACACCTTC. Its translation is CSGTGGRDYGYTF. The chain recombines TRBV20-1 with TRBJ1-2; D is uncertain. CDR1 and CDR2 from the germline V gene are DFQATT and SNEGSKA (reference sequence). The CDR3 consists of 13 residues. V was shortened by 7 bases and J by 3 bases, with 15 bases between the two germline ends.

The J gene is TRBJ1-1, the V gene TRBV4-2, with 7 positions matching TRBD1. The CDR3 covers 17 residues. CDR1 and CDR2 from the germline V gene are LGHNA and YNFKEQ. Germline trimming cut 0 bases from V and 6 bases from J; bases unmatched to any gene: 13. The CDR3: CASSQDRTGPAVAEAFF. Here the CDR3 DNA reads TGTGCCAGCAGCCAAGATCGGACAGGCCCGGCTGTCGCTGAAGCTTTCTTT.

The chain couples TRBV20-1 to TRBJ2-5; D not resolved. Germline CDR1 is DFQATT and CDR2 is SNEGSKA (reference sequence). Trimming stripped 5 bases from V and 1 base from J, with 11 bases between. This CDR3 region has 13 residues. CDR3 region: CSAPEGAQETQYF. The CDR3 DNA reads as TGCAGTGCTCCCGAAGGAGCCCAAGAGACCCAGTACTTC.

Turning to this clonotype: The junction differs from germline at one of its ends, possibly a read error. The CDR3 region has the DNA TGTGCCAGCAGCGTAGCTAAATTCCCCGAGGAGGGGGAGACCACAGCTACGCAGTATTTT. It translates to CASSVAKFPEEGETTATQYF. The V and J genes are TRBV9 and TRBJ2-3; D is tentatively TRBD1 or TRBD2 (6 bases each). Per the germline V gene, CDR1 is SGDLS and CDR2 is YYNGEE. The CDR3 is 20 residues long. Full variable domain (rest looked up from reference TRBV9 and TRBJ2-3): DSGVTQTPKHLITATGQRVTLRCSPRSGDLSVYWYQQSLDQGLQFLIQYYNGEERAKGNILERFSAQQFPDLHSELNLSSLELGDSALYFCASSVAKFPEEGETTATQYFGPGTRLTVL.

The chain recombines TRBV28 with TRBJ2-3; TRBD2 matches at 10 bases. Germline V gene lookup returns CDR1 MDHEN and CDR2 SYDVKM. The CDR3 totals 17 residues. With V trimmed by 1 base and J by 3 bases, 7 bases remained unmatched. CDR3 residues: CASSLYGSGGPTDTQYF. CDR3 sequence (DNA): TGTGCCAGCAGTTTATATGGTAGCGGGGGGCCAACAGATACGCAGTATTTT.

The chain has TRBV6-6 and TRBJ2-1; D gene uncertain. Trimming took off 4 bases at V and 5 bases at J, with 9 bases between the two ends. The CDR3 consists of 13 residues. Germline CDR1 MNHNY, CDR2 SVGAGI (reference sequence). In DNA form, the CDR3 reads TGTGCCAGCAGTTTCACAGCAAACAATGAGCAGTTCTTC. Protein sequence: CASSFTANNEQFF.